Described below is a single T cell receptor beta chain sequence and its context. The antigen remains undetermined. The data belong to a study of T cell responses to AZD1222 COVID-19 vaccine. Broader study findings: Spike as a whole was targeted by vaccine-associated CD4 TCRs, dominant at 160-218 and 743-854. A mostly white British donor set with more females was recruited, and clonal diversity was possibly underestimated. Recipients of AZD1222 seropositive at baseline numbered only five or six.

V shed 3 bases and J shed 3 bases, with 13 bases lying between them. The CDR3 is 15 residues long. In germline, CDR1 is LNHDA, CDR2 SQIVND (reference sequence). The protocol was immunoSEQ multiplex PCR, while the TCRdb copy is restricted to in-frame clones and leaves out a portion. Among more than 150,000 clones listed, about 88% were seen once. Here the sequenced sample was peripheral blood, taken after recovery from COVID-19. The chain combines TRBV19 with TRBJ2-3; D remains ambiguous. The sequence came from an adult who had recovered from COVID-19. CDR3 residues: CASSIEPLVTDTQYF. In DNA form, the CDR3 reads TGTGCCAGTAGTATTGAGCCCCTCGTAACAGATACGCAGTATTTT.